A selection of T cell receptor beta chains follows, all from one sample in a study of OX40 agonist ivuxolimab in advanced cancers. Measured with immunoSEQ multiplex PCR; TCRdb has only the in-frame clones, and not every one. Found here are about 19,000 clones, 85% to 90% of them singletons; the top ten hold around 50%. Sequencing was performed on CD4+ or CD8+ T cells sorted from blood, taken in a trial of the OX40 agonist ivuxolimab. The receptors originated from an adult with an advanced solid tumor such as melanoma, head and neck, liver or kidney cancer. CDR3s include the opening cysteine and the closing phenylalanine or tryptophan. D genes are given only for firm matches. For some rows the clone size is stated as once, few or many, or as a class when expanded; others skip it.

clone size: -
V gene: TRBV6-5
D gene: -
CDR3 length: 16
J gene: TRBJ2-2
CDR3 DNA: TGTGCCAGCAGTTACTGGGTGGGTTCGCTCACCGGGGAGCTGTTTTTT
CDR3 protein: CASSYWVGSLTGELFF

clone size: -
V gene: TRBV7-9
D gene: -
CDR3 length: 15
J gene: TRBJ1-2
CDR3 DNA: TGTGCCAGCAGCTTAGTGCTGGGACAATCGGATGGCTACACCTTC
CDR3 protein: CASSLVLGQSDGYTF

clone size: -
V gene: TRBV5-1
D gene: TRBD1
CDR3 length: 16
J gene: TRBJ2-1
CDR3 DNA: TGCGCCAGCAGCTACTCCGGGACAGGAATTTTTAATGAGCAGTTCTTC
CDR3 protein: CASSYSGTGIFNEQFF

clone size: -
V gene: TRBV21-1
D gene: -
CDR3 length: 11
J gene: TRBJ1-5
CDR3 DNA: TGTGCCAGAGATAGCAATCAGCCCCAGCATTTT
CDR3 protein: CARDSNQPQHF

clone size: -
V gene: TRBV27
D gene: TRBD1
CDR3 length: 13
J gene: TRBJ1-2
CDR3 DNA: TGTGCCAGCAGCGAGCGACAGGGGACAAACTACACCTTC
CDR3 protein: CASSERQGTNYTF

clone size: -
V gene: TRBV7-8
D gene: -
CDR3 length: 15
J gene: TRBJ1-6
CDR3 DNA: TGTGCCAGCAGCTTAGCGCCGGAGAGTGGGTCACCCCTCCACTTT
CDR3 protein: CASSLAPESGSPLHF

clone size: -
V gene: TRBV23-1
D gene: TRBD2
CDR3 length: 12
J gene: TRBJ2-1
CDR3 DNA: TGCGCCAGCAGTCGACCGGGACTAGCGCAGTTCTTC
CDR3 protein: CASSRPGLAQFF

clone size: -
V gene: TRBV6-4
D gene: TRBD2
CDR3 length: 16
J gene: TRBJ2-2
CDR3 DNA: TGTGCCAGCAGTGACTCGACTAGCGGGGACACCGGGGAGCTGTTTTTT
CDR3 protein: CASSDSTSGDTGELFF

clone size: -
V gene: TRBV9
D gene: TRBD1
CDR3 length: 15
J gene: TRBJ1-5
CDR3 DNA: TGTGCCAGCAGCGTCGACGGACAGGGAGGCCAGCCCCAGCATTTT
CDR3 protein: CASSVDGQGGQPQHF

clone size: -
V gene: TRBV7-8
D gene: TRBD1
CDR3 length: 15
J gene: TRBJ2-1
CDR3 DNA: TGTGCCAGCAGCTTAGGAGGCAGGGGGCTAAATGAGCAGTTCTTC
CDR3 protein: CASSLGGRGLNEQFF

clone size: -
V gene: TRBV13
D gene: -
CDR3 length: 14
J gene: TRBJ2-7
CDR3 DNA: TGTGCCAGCGCCCAGCGGGACAGCTCCTACGAGCAGTACTTC
CDR3 protein: CASAQRDSSYEQYF

clone size: once
V gene: TRBV13
D gene: TRBD1
CDR3 length: 15
J gene: TRBJ2-7
CDR3 DNA: TGTGCCAGCAGCCCACAGGGGCACGGGGTCTACGAGCAGTACTTC
CDR3 protein: CASSPQGHGVYEQYF

clone size: once
V gene: TRBV1
D gene: -
CDR3 length: 16
J gene: TRBJ2-1
CDR3 DNA: TGCACCAGCAGCCAACTAGCGGGAAGATCAAACAATGAGCAGTTCTTC
CDR3 protein: CTSSQLAGRSNNEQFF

clone size: -
V gene: TRBV7-6
D gene: TRBD2
CDR3 length: 15
J gene: TRBJ2-1
CDR3 DNA: TGTGCCAGCAGCCCGAGCGGGAGGGTAGCCTATGAGCAGTTCTTC
CDR3 protein: CASSPSGRVAYEQFF

clone size: -
V gene: TRBV5-6
D gene: -
CDR3 length: 14
J gene: TRBJ2-7
CDR3 DNA: TGTGCCAGCAGCCCGACACCTTTGGGCTACGAGCAGTACTTC
CDR3 protein: CASSPTPLGYEQYF